This T cell receptor (beta chain) originates from a study of T-cell memory formation after mild COVID-19. TCRdb re-analysed the 5' RACE reads in MiXCR, keeping a single row per CDR3 protein. The sample has hundreds of thousands of distinct CDR3 sequences; roughly 20% are singletons. The study's findings and limits: Contracting clones from day 15 to 85 showed balanced CD4/CD8; later expanders favored CD4+. Detection of some responders pre-infection suggested pre-existing cross-reactive memory T cells participated.

This clonotype has only a few counts. Its antigen is unidentified. CDR1 SGDLS and CDR2 YYNGEE come from the germline V gene. V was pared by 0 bases and J by 3 bases, with 2 bases of the junction left unmatched. The CDR3 has 17 amino acids. This receptor was identified in an adult woman who had mild COVID-19 (a few samples of this study predate the infection). Cell type and time point are not known. The rearrangement uses TRBV9 and TRBJ2-3; 15 bases fit TRBD2. Sequencing was done on a sample of PBMCs or a T cell subset sorted from them (not recorded which). This CDR3 reads CASSVAGTSGRTDTQYF. CDR3 coding DNA: TGTGCCAGCAGCGTAGCCGGGACTAGCGGGAGGACAGATACGCAGTATTTT.